What follows is one TCR beta chain and its context. Authors' data handling: Nucleated cell counts were estimated from reference gene primer amplification. Sequencing was performed with immunoSEQ multiplex PCR; in TCRdb, only in-frame clones are kept and a portion is missing. Clone size and the V and J calls come from that table; the DNA yielded D and trimming. The sample consists of 200,000 to 250,000 clones, around 89% of them appearing once. This sample is part of a study of blood T cell repertoires in COVID-19. Whole-study context: T cells, B-cell-depleted T cells, or PBMCs supplied cDNA or gDNA.

Germline V lookup: CDR1 ENHRY, CDR2 SYGVKD. This CDR3 is built from 16 residues. J was trimmed by 4 bases and V by 5 bases; bases with no gene match: 3. Enrolled through a virtual design, the participants were between roughly 18 and 100 years of age and came from roughly 22 US areas. Either two negative PCRs, clearance, or symptom resolution qualified Cohort 3 donors as recovered. Specimen: PBMCs or T cells enriched from blood (not recorded which). This TCR was recovered from a woman aged 25 to 45 who had recovered from COVID-19. The chain recombines TRBV10-3 with TRBJ2-2, with 14 bases lining up with TRBD2. The chain's CDR3 is CAISPGTSGSTGELFF. The CDR3 bases are TGTGCCATCAGTCCCGGGACTAGCGGGAGCACCGGGGAGCTGTTTTTT.